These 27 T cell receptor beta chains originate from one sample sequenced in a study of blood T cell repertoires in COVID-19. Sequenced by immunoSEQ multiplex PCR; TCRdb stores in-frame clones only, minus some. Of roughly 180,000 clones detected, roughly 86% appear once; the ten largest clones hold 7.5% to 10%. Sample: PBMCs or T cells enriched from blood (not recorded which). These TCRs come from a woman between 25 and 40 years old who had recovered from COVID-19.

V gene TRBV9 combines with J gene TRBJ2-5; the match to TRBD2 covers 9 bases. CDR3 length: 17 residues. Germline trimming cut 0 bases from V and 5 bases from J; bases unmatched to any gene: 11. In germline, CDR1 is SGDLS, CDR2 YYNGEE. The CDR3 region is CASSVGPRLAGEETQYF. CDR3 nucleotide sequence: TGTGCCAGCAGCGTAGGTCCTAGGTTAGCGGGAGAGGAGACCCAGTACTTC. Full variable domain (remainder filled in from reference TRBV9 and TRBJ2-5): DSGVTQTPKHLITATGQRVTLRCSPRSGDLSVYWYQQSLDQGLQFLIQYYNGEERAKGNILERFSAQQFPDLHSELNLSSLELGDSALYFCASSVGPRLAGEETQYFGPGTRLLVL.

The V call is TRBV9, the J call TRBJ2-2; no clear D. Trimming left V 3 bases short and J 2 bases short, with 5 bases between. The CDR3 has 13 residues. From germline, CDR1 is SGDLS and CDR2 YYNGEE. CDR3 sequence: CASSGLNTGELFF. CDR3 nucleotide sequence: TGTGCCAGCAGCGGGCTTAACACCGGGGAGCTGTTTTTT. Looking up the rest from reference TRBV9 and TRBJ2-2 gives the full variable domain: DSGVTQTPKHLITATGQRVTLRCSPRSGDLSVYWYQQSLDQGLQFLIQYYNGEERAKGNILERFSAQQFPDLHSELNLSSLELGDSALYFCASSGLNTGELFFGEGSRLTVL.

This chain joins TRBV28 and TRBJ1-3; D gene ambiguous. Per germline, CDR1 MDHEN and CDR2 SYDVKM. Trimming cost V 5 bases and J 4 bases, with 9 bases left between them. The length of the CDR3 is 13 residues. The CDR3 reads CASSTSSGNTIYF. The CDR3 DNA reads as TGTGCCAGCAGTACATCCTCCGGAAACACCATATATTTT.

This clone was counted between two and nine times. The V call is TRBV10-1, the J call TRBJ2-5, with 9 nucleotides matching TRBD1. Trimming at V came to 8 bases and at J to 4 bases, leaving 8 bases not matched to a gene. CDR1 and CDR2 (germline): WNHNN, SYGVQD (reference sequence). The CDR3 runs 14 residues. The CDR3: CASGGQGLGETQYF. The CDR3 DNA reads TGCGCCAGCGGAGGACAGGGGCTGGGAGAGACCCAGTACTTC.

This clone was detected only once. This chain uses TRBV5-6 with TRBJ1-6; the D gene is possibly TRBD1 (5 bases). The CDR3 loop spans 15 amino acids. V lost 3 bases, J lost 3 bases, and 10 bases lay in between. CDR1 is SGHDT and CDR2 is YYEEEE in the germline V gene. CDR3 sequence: CASSYETDYNSPLHF. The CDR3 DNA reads TGTGCCAGCAGCTATGAGACAGACTATAATTCACCCCTCCACTTT. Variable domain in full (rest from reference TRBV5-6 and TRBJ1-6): DAGVTQSPTHLIKTRGQQVTLRCSPKSGHDTVSWYQQALGQGPQFIFQYYEEEERQRGNFPDRFSGHQFPNYSSELNVNALLLGDSALYLCASSYETDYNSPLHFGNGTRLTVT.

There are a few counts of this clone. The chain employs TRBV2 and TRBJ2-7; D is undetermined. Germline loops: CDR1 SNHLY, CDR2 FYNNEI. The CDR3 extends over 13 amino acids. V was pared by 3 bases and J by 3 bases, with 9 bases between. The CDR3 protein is CASSESTVYEQYF. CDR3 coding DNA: TGTGCCAGCAGTGAGTCTACAGTCTACGAGCAGTACTTC.

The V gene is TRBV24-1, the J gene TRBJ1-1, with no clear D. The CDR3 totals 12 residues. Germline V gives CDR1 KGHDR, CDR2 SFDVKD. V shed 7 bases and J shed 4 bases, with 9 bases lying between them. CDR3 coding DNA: TGTGCCACCAGGGGAGAGGTCACTGAAGCTTTCTTT. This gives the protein CATRGEVTEAFF.

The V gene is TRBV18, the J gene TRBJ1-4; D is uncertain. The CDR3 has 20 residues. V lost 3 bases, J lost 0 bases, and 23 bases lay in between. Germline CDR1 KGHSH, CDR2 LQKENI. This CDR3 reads CASSPTLNIGGTSTNEKLFF. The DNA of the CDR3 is TGTGCCAGCTCACCGACTCTTAATATAGGCGGAACTTCAACTAATGAAAAACTGTTTTTT.

CDR3 in DNA: TGTGCCAGCAGCTTGGGACTAGCGGGAGGAGGGCAAGAGACCCAGTACTTC. It yields the protein CASSLGLAGGGQETQYF. The chain joins TRBV7-2 to TRBJ2-5; 15 bases are shared with TRBD2. CDR3 length: 17 residues. From germline, CDR1 is SGHTA and CDR2 FQGNSA. The ends lost 3 bases at V and 2 bases at J; junction bases unmatched: 4.

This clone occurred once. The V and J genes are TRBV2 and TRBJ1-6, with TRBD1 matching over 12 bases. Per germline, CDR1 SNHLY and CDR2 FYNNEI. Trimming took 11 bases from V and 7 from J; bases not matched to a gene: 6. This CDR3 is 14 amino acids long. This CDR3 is CAATGTGGNSPLHF. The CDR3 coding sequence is TGTGCCGCAACCGGGACAGGGGGCAATTCACCCCTCCACTTT.

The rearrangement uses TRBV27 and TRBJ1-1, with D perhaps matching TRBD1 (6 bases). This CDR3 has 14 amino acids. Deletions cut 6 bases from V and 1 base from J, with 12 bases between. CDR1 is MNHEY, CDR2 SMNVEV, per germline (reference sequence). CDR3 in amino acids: CASRMGHQNTEAFF. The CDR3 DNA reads TGTGCCAGCAGAATGGGACATCAGAACACTGAAGCTTTCTTT.

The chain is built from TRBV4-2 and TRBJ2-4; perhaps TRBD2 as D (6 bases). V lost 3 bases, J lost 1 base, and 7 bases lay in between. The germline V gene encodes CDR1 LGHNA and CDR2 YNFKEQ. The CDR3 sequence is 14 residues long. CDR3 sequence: CASSHRGAKNIQYF. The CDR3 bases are TGTGCCAGCAGCCATCGGGGGGCCAAAAACATTCAGTACTTC.

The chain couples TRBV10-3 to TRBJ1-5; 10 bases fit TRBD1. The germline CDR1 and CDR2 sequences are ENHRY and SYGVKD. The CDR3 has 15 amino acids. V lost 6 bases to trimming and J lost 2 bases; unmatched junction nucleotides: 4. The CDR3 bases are TGTGCCATCAGAGAAGGGACAGGGGGCAATCAGCCCCAGCATTTT. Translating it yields CAIREGTGGNQPQHF.

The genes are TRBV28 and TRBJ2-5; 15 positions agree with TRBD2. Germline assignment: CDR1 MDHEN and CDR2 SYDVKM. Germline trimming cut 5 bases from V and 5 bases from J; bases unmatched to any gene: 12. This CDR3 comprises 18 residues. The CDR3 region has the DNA TGTGCCAGCAGTGCCGTTTGGACTAGCGGGAGGGCAGGTGAGACCCAGTACTTC. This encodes CASSAVWTSGRAGETQYF.

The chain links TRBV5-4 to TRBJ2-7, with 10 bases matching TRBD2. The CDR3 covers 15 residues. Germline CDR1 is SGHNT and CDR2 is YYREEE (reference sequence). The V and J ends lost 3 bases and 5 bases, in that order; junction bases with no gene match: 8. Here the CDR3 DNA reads TGTGCCAGCAGCTCTAGCGGGAGCCCTCTCCACGAGCAGTACTTC. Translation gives CASSSSGSPLHEQYF.

The CDR3 bases are TGTGCCAGCAGCCCCCCACGGACAGGGGGCGAACCGGACACTGAAGCTTTCTTT. Translated: CASSPPRTGGEPDTEAFF. The rearrangement links TRBV21-1 to TRBJ1-1; no check of the table's D call, TRBD1, against the DNA was made. TRBV21-1 has pseudogene status. This CDR3 comprises 18 residues.

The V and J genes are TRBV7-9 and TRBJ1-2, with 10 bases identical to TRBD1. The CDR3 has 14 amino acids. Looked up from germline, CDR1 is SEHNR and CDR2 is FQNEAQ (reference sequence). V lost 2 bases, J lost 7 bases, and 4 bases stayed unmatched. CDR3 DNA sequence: TGTGCCAGCAGCTTACTGGGACAGGGGTCTGGCTACACCTTC. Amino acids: CASSLLGQGSGYTF.

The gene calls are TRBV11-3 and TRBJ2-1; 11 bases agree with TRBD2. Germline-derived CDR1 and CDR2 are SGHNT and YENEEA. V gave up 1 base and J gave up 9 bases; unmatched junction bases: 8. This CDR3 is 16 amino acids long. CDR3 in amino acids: CASSLVSSSGRFEQFF. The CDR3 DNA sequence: TGTGCCAGCAGCTTAGTGTCGTCTAGCGGGAGGTTTGAGCAGTTCTTC.

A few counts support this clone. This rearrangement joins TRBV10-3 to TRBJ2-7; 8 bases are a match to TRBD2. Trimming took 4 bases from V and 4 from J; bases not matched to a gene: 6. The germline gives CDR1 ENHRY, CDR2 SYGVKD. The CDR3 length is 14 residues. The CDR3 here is CAISAAGLEYEQYF. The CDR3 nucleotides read TGTGCCATCAGTGCCGCGGGACTAGAATACGAGCAGTACTTC.

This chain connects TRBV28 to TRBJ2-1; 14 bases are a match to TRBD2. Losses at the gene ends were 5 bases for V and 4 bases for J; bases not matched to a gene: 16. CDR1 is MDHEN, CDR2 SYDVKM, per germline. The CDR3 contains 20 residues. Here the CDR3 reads CASSPILRGLAGEGYNEQFF. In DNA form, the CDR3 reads TGTGCCAGCAGTCCGATTCTCAGGGGACTAGCGGGAGAGGGTTACAATGAGCAGTTCTTC.

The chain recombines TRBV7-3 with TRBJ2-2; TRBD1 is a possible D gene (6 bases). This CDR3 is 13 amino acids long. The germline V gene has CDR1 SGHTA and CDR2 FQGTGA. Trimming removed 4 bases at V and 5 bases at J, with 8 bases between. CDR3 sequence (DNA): TGTGCCAGCAGCTCAGGGGTGACCGGGGAGCTGTTTTTT. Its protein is CASSSGVTGELFF.

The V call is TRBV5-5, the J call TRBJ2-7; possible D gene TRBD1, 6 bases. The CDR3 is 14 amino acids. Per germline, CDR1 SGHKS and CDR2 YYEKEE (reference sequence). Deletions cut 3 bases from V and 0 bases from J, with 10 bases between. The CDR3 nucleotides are TGTGCCAGCAGCTCCTACAGGGACTCCTACGAGCAGTACTTC. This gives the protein CASSSYRDSYEQYF.

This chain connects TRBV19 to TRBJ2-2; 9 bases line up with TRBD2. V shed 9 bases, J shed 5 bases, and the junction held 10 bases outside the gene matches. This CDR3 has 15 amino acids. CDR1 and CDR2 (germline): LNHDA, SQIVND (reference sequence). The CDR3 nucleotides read TGTGCCAGCCGAGGGGGCGGGAGGGATACCGGGGAGCTGTTTTTT. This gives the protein CASRGGGRDTGELFF.

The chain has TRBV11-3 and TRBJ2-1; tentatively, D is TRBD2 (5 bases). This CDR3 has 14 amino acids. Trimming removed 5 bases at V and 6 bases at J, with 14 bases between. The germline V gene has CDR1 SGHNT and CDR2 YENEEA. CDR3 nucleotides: TGTGCCAGCAGCCGCGAGGGCCGGTCCAATGAGCAGTTCTTC. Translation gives CASSREGRSNEQFF.

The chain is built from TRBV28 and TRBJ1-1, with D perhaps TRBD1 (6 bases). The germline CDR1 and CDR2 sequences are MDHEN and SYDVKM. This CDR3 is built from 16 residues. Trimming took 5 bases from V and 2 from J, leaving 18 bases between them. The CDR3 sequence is CASSTPARDKNTEAFF. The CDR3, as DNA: TGTGCCAGCAGTACTCCCGCCCGGGACAAAAACACTGAAGCTTTCTTT.

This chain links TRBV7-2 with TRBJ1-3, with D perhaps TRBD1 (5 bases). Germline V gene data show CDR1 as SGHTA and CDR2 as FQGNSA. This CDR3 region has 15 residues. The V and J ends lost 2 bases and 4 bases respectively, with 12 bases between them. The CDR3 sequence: CASSLRADRGNTIYF. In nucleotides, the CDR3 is TGTGCCAGCAGCTTAAGGGCCGACAGAGGAAACACCATATATTTT.

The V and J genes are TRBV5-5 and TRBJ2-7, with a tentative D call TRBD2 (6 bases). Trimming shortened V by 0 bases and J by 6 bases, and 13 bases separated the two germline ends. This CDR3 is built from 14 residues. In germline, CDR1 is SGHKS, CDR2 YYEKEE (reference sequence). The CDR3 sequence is CASSLVLAPIEQYF. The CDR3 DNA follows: TGTGCCAGCAGCTTGGTTCTAGCGCCCATCGAGCAGTACTTC.